This T cell receptor (beta chain) was captured by sequencing in a study of CD8+ T cells in alopecia areata (dated by TCRdb to 2016 to 2019). Notes on the research overall: Treated patients were enrolled in an open-label pilot trial of oral tofacitinib at 5 to 10 mg twice daily for moderate-to-severe alopecia areata. Scalp clonality was compared across normal scalp (n=4), patchy alopecia areata scalp (n=8), and alopecia totalis/universalis scalp (n=8). To study T cell clonal expansion in alopecia areata, the researchers applied high-throughput TCRbeta sequencing to both the C3H/HeJ mouse model and human patients. RNA was extracted with the PAXgene miRNA kit for fixed scalp, the miRNeasy kit for PBMCs, and the RNeasy kit for mouse skin. Amplification of TCRbeta CDR3 regions was done by immunoSEQ multiplex PCR using 35 Vbeta forward primers and 13 Jbeta reverse primers. Human TCRbeta sequencing covered scalp tissue and sorted CD4+ and CD8+ peripheral blood T cells from patchy and totalis/universalis alopecia areata patients and healthy controls. Tofacitinib-treated patients had biopsies at baseline and at 4 and 24 weeks of treatment, with a later scalp biopsy in several patients. In treated patients, disease severity was measured using the SALT score, which gives the percentage of scalp surface area affected. Tofacitinib was given for 6 to 18 months, followed by 6 months of follow-up off drug to assess delayed response and recurrence.

Reading the label with the study, this specimen's time point is: approximately 4 weeks on oral tofacitinib. This specimen's treatment or condition label, per the study, means: oral pan-JAK inhibitor, 5-10 mg twice daily. Peripheral blood and lesional scalp punch biopsies were obtained from patients with alopecia areata. PBMCs were isolated by density centrifugation and stained for CD3, CD4 and CD8, and CD4+ and CD8+ T cells were sorted on a FACSAria. Receptor libraries were prepared by the immunoSEQ multiplex PCR assay. To provide template for TCR sequencing, every sample had RNA extracted and reverse transcribed into cDNA. First-strand cDNA was synthesized with SuperScript III using a 2:1 mix of oligo-dT and random hexamers. A synthetic immune receptor repertoire was used to gauge amplification bias, and whatever bias remained was removed computationally. For the original study's pipeline: Raw reads were preprocessed to remove errors, and CDR3 was defined by IMGT conventions from the conserved cysteine to phenylalanine. Clonality was computed as 1 minus the Shannon entropy, with the entropy normalized by log2 of the number of productive unique TCRs. Scalp TCRbeta sequences were cross-referenced with sorted blood CD4 and CD8 repertoires so that the CD4 or CD8 identity of scalp clones could be inferred. TCRdb mirrors the immuneACCESS table, restricted to in-frame sequences. Some clones are absent from its copies; in checked studies, under half trace to an unresolved V gene, and the reason for the others is unknown. V, J and clone size derive from that table, while D and trimming were established from the DNA sequence. The sample data list about 140,000 clones, and roughly four fifths of these were observed just once. The ten largest account for about 25% of the sample.

Looking up the germline V gene yields CDR1 MNHEY and CDR2 SVGAGI. CDR3 length: 13 amino acids, cysteine to phenylalanine. The only DNA kept is the CDR3, 39 bases in frame from the first base. Trimming costs V 4 bases and J 4 bases, and their ends lie 10 bases apart. With respect to this clone: Its antigen is still unknown. Base-call qualities are not available, and no considerably larger clone is one nucleotide away.

Beyond this particular receptor, the publication reports: Higher clonality and more expanded CD8+ clones were observed in lesional scalp than in normal scalp, particularly in alopecia totalis/universalis, a finding suggestive of antigenic drive. Scalp TCR repertoire analysis is complicated because resident alphabeta T cells in normal human skin are also sequenced, whereas mouse skin is dominated by gammadelta T cells. Because the treated cohort was small and included a single nonresponder, larger studies are needed to assess links between baseline CD8+ expansion and response. With tofacitinib, both scalp clonality and the number of expanded CD8+ clones among the top 100 scalp clones went down significantly. Compared with mice, TCR sequences shared between patients were less clear, possibly partly because of HLA diversity across the patient population. Many expanded lesional clones persisted in scalp and blood during tofacitinib treatment, which may partly explain relapse after stopping treatment.

This clonotype originated in a human donor with alopecia areata. This material consisted of CD8+ T cells sorted from blood, taken at week 4, from a patient treated with tofacitinib. This chain is built from TRBV6-5 and TRBJ2-5; the D gene lacks a confident call. The nucleotide sequence reads TGTGCCAGCAGTTCTCGGGCCCGAGAGACCCAGTACTTC. Translated, it reads CASSSRARETQYF.